This note documents a single T cell receptor beta chain sequence. The data were taken from a study of blood T cell repertoires in COVID-19. The wider study: The United States, Italy and Spain provided the acute and convalescent COVID-19 samples.

This CDR3 contains 15 residues. Germline V lookup: CDR1 SGHTA, CDR2 FQGTGA. The trim removed 5 bases at V and 5 bases at J, leaving 8 bases unmatched. Sequencing used immunoSEQ multiplex PCR; TCRdb keeps in-frame clones, though not all of them. The top ten hold more than 1.5% of the sample, which has around 170,000 clones, about 80% seen once. The receptor was isolated from a human donor in a cohort sampled during active COVID-19. The chain employs TRBV7-3 and TRBJ2-3; 9 nucleotides match TRBD1. Source material: peripheral blood. The CDR3 DNA is TGTGCCAGCAGCACAGGACAGGGGAGGGTAGATACGCAGTATTTT. This sequence encodes CASSTGQGRVDTQYF.